One and the same sample provided the 10 T cell receptor beta chains below, sequenced in a study of patients and donors after allogeneic stem cell transplantation. TCRdb called the RT-PCR reads again in MiXCR, with one record for every CDR3 protein. This sample yields about 960,000 distinct CDR3 sequences, of which about 20% are seen a single time; about 6% belongs to the top ten. The sample consisted of blood, either unsorted or a sorted T cell fraction (not recorded which). All receptors derive from a human donor who was either an allogeneic HSCT recipient or a stem cell or donor lymphocyte infusion donor (not recorded which). It is not recorded whose cells these are; they may come from a transplant donor.

V usage is TRBV9 and J usage is TRBJ2-1, with TRBD2 identical over 7 bases. Germline V CDR1 and CDR2: SGDLS, YYNGEE. This CDR3 comprises 17 residues. Trimming took 4 bases from V and 8 from J; bases not matched to a gene: 18. The chain's CDR3 is CASSLHFRDYRGDEQFF. The CDR3 DNA follows: TGTGCCAGCAGCCTCCATTTCCGGGACTATCGAGGTGATGAGCAGTTCTTC.

The rearrangement links TRBV5-1 to TRBJ2-7; the D gene could be TRBD1 or TRBD2 (5 bases each). V lost 4 bases and J 6 bases, leaving 14 bases between the germline ends. This CDR3 contains 13 residues. The germline CDR1 and CDR2 sequences are SGHRS and YFSETQ. The CDR3, as DNA: TGCGCCAGCAGCACCAACACAGGAGGCGAGCAGTACTTC. This sequence encodes CASSTNTGGEQYF.

This clonotype has at least ten counts. The gene calls are TRBV20-1 and TRBJ2-1; 7 nucleotides align to TRBD2. The CDR3 sequence is 15 residues long. Trimming cost V 0 bases and J 0 bases; bases outside gene matches: 2. Germline values: CDR1 DFQATT, CDR2 SNEGSKA (reference sequence). In nucleotides, the CDR3 is TGCAGTGCTAGAGAGGCTAGCGGCTCCTACAATGAGCAGTTCTTC. Its protein is CSAREASGSYNEQFF.

With regard to this clonotype: With only one base between it and a far larger clone, this is likely a read error. Here the CDR3 omits its conserved ending phenylalanine or tryptophan, so a read error is the likely source. This chain uses TRBV5-4 with TRBJ1-1; D ambiguous. Trimming left V 0 bases short and J 0 bases short, with 3 bases between. The V gene's germline CDR1 is SGHNT and CDR2 YYREEE (reference sequence). The CDR3 runs 13 residues. DNA for the CDR3: TGTGCCAGCAGCTTGGGGTTGAACACTGAAGCTTTCTCT. Translation gives CASSLGLNTEAFS.

This clonotype has a count of ten or more. The genes are TRBV12-3 or TRBV12-4 and TRBJ1-1; the D gene is possibly TRBD1 (6 bases). V was cut by 3 bases and J by 1 base, with 9 bases left in between. The CDR3 length is 14 residues. CDR3 sequence (DNA): TGTGCCAGCAGTTTTAGGGGGTCGAACACTGAAGCTTTCTTT. Translating it yields CASSFRGSNTEAFF.

There are a few counts of this clonotype. In DNA, the CDR3 is TGCAGTGCTAGATTTGCAGGAGGGACTAGCGGGAGGGTTAATGAGCAGTTCTTC. Amino acids: CSARFAGGTSGRVNEQFF. This chain connects TRBV20-1 to TRBJ2-1; 16 bases align to TRBD2. J lost 7 bases, V lost 2 bases, and 11 bases had no gene match. Germline CDR1 and CDR2: DFQATT and SNEGSKA (reference sequence). CDR3 length: 18 residues.

This clonotype was seen a few times. The chain employs TRBV20-1 and TRBJ1-1; 7 bases agree with TRBD1. The CDR3 is 13 amino acids. V lost 4 bases, J lost 4 bases, and 6 bases stayed unmatched. Germline V lookup: CDR1 DFQATT, CDR2 SNEGSKA (reference sequence). The CDR3 reads CSAKGGAGTEAFF. CDR3 nucleotides: TGCAGTGCTAAAGGGGGCGCGGGCACTGAAGCTTTCTTT.

In its sample, this clonotype was seen a few times. The chain recombines TRBV7-2 with TRBJ2-5, with 12 bases lining up with TRBD1. In germline, CDR1 is SGHTA, CDR2 FQGNSA. The CDR3 consists of 15 residues. J lost 3 bases, V lost 8 bases, and 7 bases had no gene match. CDR3 protein: CASGPGQGAEETQYF. The CDR3 DNA is TGTGCCAGCGGGCCGGGACAGGGGGCTGAAGAGACCCAGTACTTC.

This clonotype was seen many times. V is TRBV3-1 and J is TRBJ1-1; no firm D call. V lost 0 bases and J lost 7, with 15 bases in between. In germline, CDR1 is LGHDT, CDR2 YNNKEL (reference sequence). CDR3 size: 15 residues. CDR3 coding DNA: TGTGCCAGCAGCCAAGATGATTGGAGGACCGGTGAAGCTTTCTTT. Amino acid sequence: CASSQDDWRTGEAFF.

This clonotype occurred a few times. The chain carries TRBV28 and TRBJ1-1; tentative D call: TRBD1 (5 bases). This CDR3 spans 13 amino acids. Germline values: CDR1 MDHEN, CDR2 SYDVKM. V dropped 7 bases and J dropped 3 bases, with 12 bases sitting between them. The CDR3 nucleotides are TGTGCCAGCACTCGGGGCGGATACACTGAAGCTTTCTTT. Amino acids: CASTRGGYTEAFF.